Presented here are 22 T cell receptor beta chains from one specimen sequenced in a study of cytomegalovirus exposure and HLA in healthy donors. The PCR used 60 Vbeta and 13 Jbeta primers. Using immunoSEQ multiplex PCR, the repertoire was profiled, and TCRdb retains in-frame clones only, with some absent. The sample includes roughly 150,000 clones, over 70% of them seen just once. Sequenced input: PBMCs. The receptors stem from a man between 25 and 39 years old in good health and CMV-seronegative.

The chain recombines TRBV5-4 with TRBJ2-3; TRBD2 aligns across 13 bases. The CDR3 is made up of 15 amino acids. The J segment lost 7 bases and the V segment lost 3 bases, leaving 5 bases of the junction unmatched. Per the germline V gene, CDR1 is SGHNT and CDR2 is YYREEE (reference sequence). The CDR3 bases are TGTGCCAGCAGCTCGGGACTAGCGGGAACTCATACGCAGTATTTT. This sequence encodes CASSSGLAGTHTQYF.

The chain couples TRBV18 to TRBJ2-3; D gene uncertain. There are 13 residues in the CDR3. V lost 5 bases to trimming and J lost 2 bases, with 8 bases between them. Germline CDR1 reads KGHSH; CDR2 reads LQKENI. Here the CDR3 reads CASSSILTDTQYF. Here the CDR3 DNA reads TGTGCCAGCTCATCTATACTCACAGATACGCAGTATTTT.

The genes are TRBV10-3 and TRBJ1-2, with TRBD1 matching 8 bases. The CDR3 is 16 residues long. The germline V gene has CDR1 ENHRY and CDR2 SYGVKD. J lost 8 bases, V lost 2 bases, and 13 bases had no gene match. The CDR3: CAISEPLTDRGGGYTF. The CDR3 nucleotides are TGTGCCATCAGTGAGCCGCTCACAGACAGGGGTGGCGGCTACACCTTC.

The V call is TRBV28, the J call TRBJ1-1; D possibly corresponds to TRBD1 (6 bases). Trimming stripped 4 bases from V and 3 bases from J, with 18 bases between. The length of the CDR3 is 16 residues. Germline V gene sequence: CDR1 MDHEN, CDR2 SYDVKM. CDR3 sequence reads: CASSSPRGGAHTEAFF. Written as DNA, the CDR3 is TGTGCCAGCAGTTCGCCCCGGGGGGGGGCCCACACTGAAGCTTTCTTT.

This chain's CDR3 is CASSPHGMNTEAFF. CDR3 nucleotides: TGTGCCAGCAGCCCCCACGGGATGAACACTGAAGCTTTCTTT. The chain links TRBV28 to TRBJ1-1, with D hard to call. Germline CDR1 reads MDHEN; CDR2 reads SYDVKM. V was trimmed by 6 bases and J by 0 bases, leaving 11 bases between them. The CDR3 consists of 14 residues. Combining the CDR3 with reference TRBV28 and TRBJ1-1 gives the whole variable domain DVKVTQSSRYLVKRTGEKVFLECVQDMDHENMFWYRQDPGLGLRLIYFSYDVKMKEKGDIPEGYSVSREKKERFSLILESASTNQTSMYLCASSPHGMNTEAFFGQGTRLTVV.

This chain connects TRBV18 to TRBJ2-7; tentatively, D is TRBD1 (6 bases). The germline V gene has CDR1 KGHSH and CDR2 LQKENI. This CDR3 has 13 residues. V lost 2 bases and J lost 7, with 12 bases in between. CDR3 in amino acids: CASSPSGTGEQYF. CDR3 nucleotides: TGTGCCAGCTCACCATCGGGAACAGGGGAGCAGTACTTC. The full variable domain, with the rest looked up from reference TRBV18 and TRBJ2-7, is NAGVMQNPRHLVRRRGQEARLRCSPMKGHSHVYWYRQLPEEGLKFMVYLQKENIIDESGMPKERFSAEFPKEGPSILRIQQVVRGDSAAYFCASSPSGTGEQYFGPGTRLTVT.

V is TRBV5-6 and J is TRBJ1-1; 8 bases agree with TRBD1. The V segment lost 4 bases and the J segment 5 bases; nucleotides outside the gene matches: 7. CDR1 is SGHDT, CDR2 YYEEEE, per germline. This CDR3 comprises 14 residues. The DNA for the CDR3 is TGTGCCAGCAGCCCTACGGACAGGGTTACTGAAGCTTTCTTT. It specifies CASSPTDRVTEAFF.

The chain carries TRBV11-3 and TRBJ2-5; 7 nucleotides agree with TRBD2. CDR1 and CDR2 (germline): SGHNT, YENEEA. V dropped 5 bases and J dropped 2; count of bases not matched to a gene: 8. There are 15 residues in the CDR3. The CDR3 loop reads CASSQGLVGQETQYF. Written as DNA, the CDR3 is TGTGCCAGCAGCCAAGGACTAGTGGGTCAAGAGACCCAGTACTTC.

The sample holds a few counts of this clone. One end of the junction is discordant with germline, which a read error may explain. Here the CDR3 reads CASSPSLGDTIYF. The CDR3 nucleotides read TGCGCCAGCAGCCCGTCACTTGGAGACACCATATATTTT. The V call is TRBV4-3, the J call TRBJ1-3; D not certain. The CDR3 is 13 amino acids. Germline CDR1 and CDR2: LGHNA and YSLEER.

This chain uses TRBV2 with TRBJ1-3; a weak D match, TRBD1 (6 bases). Per germline, CDR1 SNHLY and CDR2 FYNNEI. The CDR3 sequence is 13 residues long. Deletions cut 8 bases from V and 7 bases from J, with 15 bases between. CDR3 sequence: CASRKTGLNTIYF. The CDR3 DNA sequence: TGTGCCAGCCGCAAGACAGGCTTGAACACCATATATTTT. Combining the CDR3 with reference TRBV2 and TRBJ1-3 gives the whole variable domain EPEVTQTPSHQVTQMGQEVILRCVPISNHLYFYWYRQILGQKVEFLVSFYNNEISEKSEIFDDQFSVERPDGSNFTLKIRSTKLEDSAMYFCASRKTGLNTIYFGEGSWLTVV.

This clone showed up just once. The same CDR3 arises from other DNA sequences in this sample as well. The chain employs TRBV7-9 and TRBJ1-2; TRBD1 is a possible D gene (5 bases). V lost 5 bases and J 1 base, leaving 11 bases between the germline ends. Germline-derived CDR1 and CDR2 are SEHNR and FQNEAQ (reference sequence). This CDR3 region has 14 residues. The CDR3 is CASSLRQLNYGYTF. The CDR3 DNA sequence: TGTGCCAGCAGCCTCAGACAGCTTAACTATGGCTACACCTTC.

This chain connects TRBV6-5 to TRBJ2-2; D not certain. V dropped 4 bases and J dropped 6 bases, with 6 bases sitting between them. The CDR3 runs to 12 residues. Germline loops: CDR1 MNHEY, CDR2 SVGAGI. CDR3 sequence: CASSFWPGELFF. Here the CDR3 DNA reads TGTGCCAGCAGTTTTTGGCCCGGGGAGCTGTTTTTT.

The chain joins TRBV6-6 to TRBJ2-3; D is unresolved. Germline loops: CDR1 MNHNY, CDR2 SVGAGI (reference sequence). The CDR3 contains 13 residues. Between the trimmed V and J ends, which lost 2 bases and 4 bases, there was a span of 7 bases. The CDR3 nucleotides are TGTGCCAGCAGTTACGTAGATGCAGATACGCAGTATTTT. Translating gives CASSYVDADTQYF.

This rearrangement joins TRBV19 to TRBJ2-3; 8 positions match TRBD2. This CDR3 comprises 14 residues. The V and J ends lost 4 bases and 4 bases, in that order; junction bases with no gene match: 4. Germline loops: CDR1 LNHDA, CDR2 SQIVND (reference sequence). In DNA, the CDR3 is TGTGCCAGTAGTACCGGACTAGCAGCAGATACGCAGTATTTT. This encodes CASSTGLAADTQYF.

The CDR3: CAYNLGTTHSPLHF. The CDR3 DNA follows: TGTGCCTACAACCTCGGGACAACTCATTCACCCCTCCACTTT. The chain couples TRBV30 to TRBJ1-6, with D tentatively TRBD1 (6 bases). Trimming cost V 7 bases and J 8 bases, with 18 bases left between them. Germline-derived CDR1 and CDR2 are GTSNPN and SVGIG (reference sequence). This CDR3 is built from 14 residues.

The V call is TRBV2, the J call TRBJ2-7; 7 bases fit TRBD2. This CDR3 is 14 amino acids long. V dropped 6 bases and J dropped 0; count of bases not matched to a gene: 5. Germline assignment: CDR1 SNHLY and CDR2 FYNNEI. CDR3 nucleotides: TGTGCCAGCAGGTGGGCTAGCGGCTCCTACGAGCAGTACTTC. It codes for CASRWASGSYEQYF.

This clone was found a few times. The chain couples TRBV5-6 to TRBJ2-7; 8 bases agree with TRBD2. Germline V CDR1 and CDR2: SGHDT, YYEEEE. Losses at the gene ends were 3 bases for V and 7 bases for J; bases not matched to a gene: 6. This CDR3 has 13 residues. The CDR3 loop reads CASSYGGGTEQYF. As DNA, the CDR3 is TGTGCCAGCAGCTATGGCGGGGGGACTGAGCAGTACTTC. The full variable domain, rest sourced from reference TRBV5-6 and TRBJ2-7, is DAGVTQSPTHLIKTRGQQVTLRCSPKSGHDTVSWYQQALGQGPQFIFQYYEEEERQRGNFPDRFSGHQFPNYSSELNVNALLLGDSALYLCASSYGGGTEQYFGPGTRLTVT.

This chain uses TRBV28 with TRBJ1-2; tentatively, D is TRBD1 (6 bases). The CDR3 runs 12 residues. V was shortened by 6 bases and J by 5 bases, with 10 bases between the two germline ends. CDR1 MDHEN and CDR2 SYDVKM come from the germline V gene. CDR3 residues: CASRLRGYGYTF. CDR3 DNA: TGTGCCAGCAGACTCAGGGGATATGGCTACACCTTC.

V is TRBV28 and J is TRBJ2-7, with a tentative D call TRBD1 (5 bases). Germline CDR1 is MDHEN and CDR2 is SYDVKM. Between the trimmed V and J ends, which lost 6 bases and 3 bases, there was a span of 12 bases. CDR3 length: 13 residues. For the CDR3, the DNA is TGTGCCAGCAGCCACGAAGGGGACTACGAGCAGTACTTC. Protein product: CASSHEGDYEQYF.

The chain has TRBV7-9 and TRBJ2-1; TRBD2 agrees at 10 bases. The CDR3 spans 16 residues. Germline CDR1 reads SEHNR; CDR2 reads FQNEAQ (reference sequence). V lost 5 bases to trimming and J lost 8 bases; unmatched junction nucleotides: 12. In DNA, the CDR3 is TGTGCCAGCAGCGAGCGGGCTAGCGGGAGTTACTATGAGCAGTTCTTC. Translating gives CASSERASGSYYEQFF. The complete variable domain, with remaining parts taken from reference TRBV7-9 and TRBJ2-1, reads DTGVSQNPRHKITKRGQNVTFRCDPISEHNRLYWYRQTLGQGPEFLTYFQNEAQLEKSRLLSDRFSAERPKGSFSTLEIQRTEQGDSAMYLCASSERASGSYYEQFFGPGTRLTVL.

This clone was detected a few times. The rearrangement links TRBV6-5 to TRBJ2-7, with TRBD1 identical over 8 bases. With 2 bases clipped from V and 6 bases from J, the junction kept 9 bases outside the gene matches. Per the germline V gene, CDR1 is MNHEY and CDR2 is SVGAGI. This CDR3 is 15 amino acids long. CDR3 DNA sequence: TGTGCCAGCAGTTACACACAGGGGGGAGTAGGCGAGCAGTACTTC. This translates into CASSYTQGGVGEQYF.

This clone has ten or more counts. The V call is TRBV5-6, the J call TRBJ2-1, with 15 bases fitting TRBD2. The J segment lost 0 bases and the V segment lost 6 bases, leaving 4 bases of the junction unmatched. Germline assignment: CDR1 SGHDT and CDR2 YYEEEE. The CDR3 sequence is 17 residues long. The CDR3 sequence: CASTGLAGGPSYNEQFF. CDR3 bases: TGTGCCAGCACCGGACTAGCGGGAGGGCCCTCCTACAATGAGCAGTTCTTC. Drawing the rest from reference TRBV5-6 and TRBJ2-1, the complete variable domain is DAGVTQSPTHLIKTRGQQVTLRCSPKSGHDTVSWYQQALGQGPQFIFQYYEEEERQRGNFPDRFSGHQFPNYSSELNVNALLLGDSALYLCASTGLAGGPSYNEQFFGPGTRLTVL.